This TCR beta chain was recorded in a study of regulatory T cells in long-lasting Graves disease. Time point meaning: newly diagnosed GD, antithyroid drugs for less than 3 months. Preparation of the TCR library used RNA extracted from PBMCs. Trimming pared 7 bases from V and 0 bases from J, leaving 24 bases between. The CDR3 is made up of 19 amino acids. Arm-PCR of CDR3 regions and iRepertoire HTBI primers were used to build TCR beta libraries. A single record per CDR3 protein comes from TCRdb applying MiXCR to the multiplex PCR reads. The sample shows 500,000 or so distinct CDR3 sequences, 13% to 15% of them seen only once. This clonotype came up many times. This sample was also put to use in a study of T cells in Graves' hyperthyroidism and ophthalmopathy. Per that study: It was considered stable Graves' hyperthyroidism when ophthalmopathy did not progress within 18 months. Diagnoses were established using clinical symptoms, serum thyroxine and TRAb, thyroid ultrasound and orbital computed tomography. Stable hyperthyroidism was told apart from ophthalmopathy by a model built on 13 V-J features.

The chain uses TRBV12-3 or TRBV12-4 and TRBJ1-4; the D gene is possibly TRBD1 (5 bases). This clonotype was sampled from a woman between 45 and 65 years old with Graves disease. Sequences were derived from peripheral blood mononuclear cells (PBMCs), sampled at new diagnosis, from a patient treated with antithyroid drugs. CDR3 DNA: TGTGCCAGCAACTTTCGGCAGGGACTTCAGAGTGCAACTAATGAAAAACTGTTTTTT. Protein product: CASNFRQGLQSATNEKLFF.